This T cell receptor beta chain is from a study of cytomegalovirus exposure and HLA in healthy donors. In the study overall: A prior analysis found roughly 100 million unique TCR beta sequences from around 180 million T cells.

V shed 7 bases and J shed 6 bases, with 10 bases lying between them. The CDR3 totals 12 residues. Germline V gives CDR1 LNHDA, CDR2 SQIVND (reference sequence). Only a few counts were recorded for this clone. The PCR made use of 60 Vbeta and 13 Jbeta primers. Measured with immunoSEQ multiplex PCR; TCRdb has only the in-frame clones, and not every one. The sample lists 200,000 or so clones, 80% to 85% occurring once. The clonotype comes from a boy younger than 18 in good health and CMV-seronegative. Material: PBMCs. The rearrangement links TRBV19 to TRBJ2-1, with D possibly being TRBD2 (5 bases). For the CDR3, the DNA is TGTGCCAGTACAGGACTGCTCAATGAGCAGTTCTTC. It encodes CASTGLLNEQFF.